A selection of T cell receptor beta chains follows, all from one sample in a study of T-cell memory formation after mild COVID-19. TCRdb re-called the 5' RACE reads with MiXCR, one entry per CDR3 protein. The sample lists about 440,000 distinct CDR3 sequences; around 20% were seen once. Material: PBMCs or a T cell subset sorted from them (not recorded which). The source of these receptors is an adult woman who had mild COVID-19 (a few samples of this study predate the infection). Cell type and time point are not known. Both conserved end residues are part of each CDR3. Fields, in order: clone size, V gene, D gene, J gene, CDR3 DNA, CDR3 protein. A D gene is named only where the DNA matches it firmly. Clone size appears in some rows only: once, few, many, or a class for an expanded clone.

clone size: NA; V gene: TRBV20-1; D gene: NA; J gene: TRBJ1-5; CDR3 DNA: TGCAGTGCGCAGCAGGGGCTCAATCAGCCCCAGCATTTT; CDR3 protein: CSAQQGLNQPQHF
clone size: NA; V gene: TRBV19; D gene: NA; J gene: TRBJ2-1; CDR3 DNA: TGTGCCAGTAGTATTCGACGGAATGAGCAGTTCTTC; CDR3 protein: CASSIRRNEQFF
clone size: few; V gene: TRBV20-1; D gene: NA; J gene: TRBJ2-5; CDR3 DNA: TGCAGTGCTAAGCGGGTAGGGGAGACCCAGTACTTC; CDR3 protein: CSAKRVGETQYF
clone size: few; V gene: TRBV5-1; D gene: TRBD2; J gene: TRBJ2-3; CDR3 DNA: TGCGCCAGCAGCTCTGGCGTTAGCGGGTACACAGATACGCAGTATTTT; CDR3 protein: CASSSGVSGYTDTQYF
clone size: few; V gene: TRBV4-1; D gene: NA; J gene: TRBJ2-3; CDR3 DNA: TGCGCCAGCAGTAAAGGAGATACGCAGTATTTT; CDR3 protein: CASSKGDTQYF
clone size: few; V gene: TRBV20-1; D gene: TRBD2; J gene: TRBJ2-1; CDR3 DNA: TGCAGTGCTAGGGCGGGGGGTACCCCGGAGCAGTTCTTC; CDR3 protein: CSARAGGTPEQFF
clone size: NA; V gene: TRBV4-1; D gene: NA; J gene: TRBJ1-2; CDR3 DNA: TGCGCCAGCAGCCAGGGACGGGGGACCTATGGCTACACCTTC; CDR3 protein: CASSQGRGTYGYTF
clone size: NA; V gene: TRBV12-3/TRBV12-4; D gene: NA; J gene: TRBJ2-3; CDR3 DNA: TGTGCCAGCAGTGGCCTTCAAACCCCCACAGATACGCAGTATTTT; CDR3 protein: CASSGLQTPTDTQYF
clone size: few; V gene: TRBV11-2; D gene: NA; J gene: TRBJ2-1; CDR3 DNA: TGTGCCAGCAGCTTAGAGAGGGGGCGGGGTAGACAGTTCTTC; CDR3 protein: CASSLERGRGRQFF
clone size: NA; V gene: TRBV12-3/TRBV12-4; D gene: TRBD1; J gene: TRBJ2-5; CDR3 DNA: TGTGCCAGCAGGCAGACCGGGACAGGGATCCAAGAGACCCAGTACTTC; CDR3 protein: CASRQTGTGIQETQYF
clone size: few; V gene: TRBV5-1; D gene: NA; J gene: TRBJ2-5; CDR3 DNA: TGCGCCAGCAGCTTGGCCGAGGGGAGCCCGTCAGAGACCCAGTACTTC; CDR3 protein: CASSLAEGSPSETQYF
clone size: NA; V gene: TRBV30; D gene: NA; J gene: TRBJ1-1; CDR3 DNA: TGTGCCTGGAGTACAGGACTAAACACTGAAGCTTTCTTT; CDR3 protein: CAWSTGLNTEAFF
clone size: NA; V gene: TRBV7-2; D gene: TRBD1; J gene: TRBJ1-6; CDR3 DNA: TGTGCCAGCAGCCTGACAGGGGGCGGTTCACCCCTCCACTTT; CDR3 protein: CASSLTGGGSPLHF
clone size: NA; V gene: TRBV7-9; D gene: NA; J gene: TRBJ2-2; CDR3 DNA: TGTGCCAGCAGCCGCCTGTCCGGGACTGTCACCGGGGAGCTGTTTTTT; CDR3 protein: CASSRLSGTVTGELFF
clone size: NA; V gene: TRBV7-6; D gene: TRBD2; J gene: TRBJ2-1; CDR3 DNA: TGTGCCAGCAGCGGGGAGGGCGACAGCTCCTACAATGAGCAGTTCTTC; CDR3 protein: CASSGEGDSSYNEQFF
clone size: NA; V gene: TRBV4-3; D gene: NA; J gene: TRBJ2-7; CDR3 DNA: TGCGCCAGCAGCCAAGAGGAGCAAGGCCAGGGCTACGAGCAGTACTTC; CDR3 protein: CASSQEEQGQGYEQYF
clone size: few; V gene: TRBV3-1; D gene: NA; J gene: TRBJ2-5; CDR3 DNA: TGTGCCAGCAGCCAAGTAGCGACAGAACAAGAGACCCAGTACTTC; CDR3 protein: CASSQVATEQETQYF
clone size: NA; V gene: TRBV18; D gene: TRBD1; J gene: TRBJ2-6; CDR3 DNA: TGTGCCAGCTCACCACAGCGCTCGACAGGGTCTACTGGGGCCAACGTCCTGACTTTC; CDR3 protein: CASSPQRSTGSTGANVLTF
clone size: NA; V gene: TRBV20-1; D gene: TRBD2; J gene: TRBJ2-3; CDR3 DNA: TGCAGTGCTCCGGGACTAGCGGGCACAGATACGCAGTATTTT; CDR3 protein: CSAPGLAGTDTQYF
clone size: few; V gene: TRBV10-3; D gene: NA; J gene: TRBJ2-1; CDR3 DNA: TGTGCCATCAGTGGTCCAGATGGTCTAAATGAGCAGTTCTTC; CDR3 protein: CAISGPDGLNEQFF
clone size: few; V gene: TRBV7-8; D gene: NA; J gene: TRBJ2-6; CDR3 DNA: TGTGCCAGCAGCCCCAATATTGCGGCTGGGGCCAACGTCCTGACTTTC; CDR3 protein: CASSPNIAAGANVLTF
clone size: NA; V gene: TRBV27; D gene: NA; J gene: TRBJ2-7; CDR3 DNA: TGTGCCACCTCACCTCGGGGGGCGCACTACGAGCAGTACTTC; CDR3 protein: CATSPRGAHYEQYF
clone size: NA; V gene: TRBV12-3/TRBV12-4; D gene: NA; J gene: TRBJ2-7; CDR3 DNA: TGTGCCAGCAGTCCGCATGGAGGGGGCAACTACGAGCAGTACTTC; CDR3 protein: CASSPHGGGNYEQYF
clone size: medium-sized; V gene: TRBV4-2; D gene: TRBD2; J gene: TRBJ2-2; CDR3 DNA: TGTGCCAGCAGCCAAGGAGGGACTAGCGGGAAAACCGGGGAGCTGTTTTTT; CDR3 protein: CASSQGGTSGKTGELFF
clone size: NA; V gene: TRBV20-1; D gene: NA; J gene: TRBJ1-2; CDR3 DNA: TGCAGTGCCCCGGACAGTCGGGGAATATTCTATGGCTACACCTTC; CDR3 protein: CSAPDSRGIFYGYTF
clone size: few; V gene: TRBV6-2/TRBV6-3; D gene: NA; J gene: TRBJ2-5; CDR3 DNA: TGTGCCAGCCTGGGGACTCTTAAAGAGACCCAGTACTTC; CDR3 protein: CASLGTLKETQYF
clone size: few; V gene: TRBV3-1; D gene: TRBD2; J gene: TRBJ2-1; CDR3 DNA: TGTGCCAGCAGCCGGCAAAGCGGGGGCTGGTTCTTC; CDR3 protein: CASSRQSGGWFF
clone size: many; V gene: TRBV2; D gene: NA; J gene: TRBJ2-3; CDR3 DNA: TGTGCCAGCATGGTTACTAGCACAGATACGCAGTATTTT; CDR3 protein: CASMVTSTDTQYF
clone size: NA; V gene: TRBV7-2; D gene: TRBD2; J gene: TRBJ2-3; CDR3 DNA: TGTGCCAGCAGCCCTCGGGGGGGGACTAGCCCAGATACGCAGTATTTT; CDR3 protein: CASSPRGGTSPDTQYF
clone size: NA; V gene: TRBV20-1; D gene: NA; J gene: TRBJ2-5; CDR3 DNA: TGCAGTGCTGTTGACAGGAAAGAGACCCAGTACTTC; CDR3 protein: CSAVDRKETQYF
clone size: NA; V gene: TRBV24-1; D gene: NA; J gene: TRBJ1-2; CDR3 DNA: TGTGCCACCAGCCCCCGGGACATTAACTATGGCTACACCTTC; CDR3 protein: CATSPRDINYGYTF
clone size: few; V gene: TRBV29-1; D gene: NA; J gene: TRBJ1-1; CDR3 DNA: TGCAGCGTTGACAGGGGAAGAACTGAAGCTTTCTTT; CDR3 protein: CSVDRGRTEAFF
clone size: NA; V gene: TRBV12-3/TRBV12-4; D gene: NA; J gene: TRBJ2-7; CDR3 DNA: TGTGCCAGCAGCAAAGACTACTCCTACGAGCAGTACTTC; CDR3 protein: CASSKDYSYEQYF
clone size: NA; V gene: TRBV7-2; D gene: TRBD2; J gene: TRBJ2-3; CDR3 DNA: TGTGCCAGCAGCTTAAGCGGGGTACCCACAGATACGCAGTATTTT; CDR3 protein: CASSLSGVPTDTQYF
clone size: few; V gene: TRBV4-2; D gene: NA; J gene: TRBJ2-3; CDR3 DNA: TGTGCCAGCAGCCAAGAGAAAATCGGGAGCCACACAGATACGCAGTATTTT; CDR3 protein: CASSQEKIGSHTDTQYF
clone size: few; V gene: TRBV24-1; D gene: NA; J gene: TRBJ2-3; CDR3 DNA: TGTGCCACCATGCCCGGACAGTTTTCTCCTAGCACAGATACGCAGTATTTT; CDR3 protein: CATMPGQFSPSTDTQYF
clone size: NA; V gene: TRBV4-1; D gene: NA; J gene: TRBJ1-1; CDR3 DNA: TGCGCCAGCAGCCAAGAGGCAGGGTTGAACACTGAAGCTTTCTTT; CDR3 protein: CASSQEAGLNTEAFF
clone size: few; V gene: TRBV27; D gene: NA; J gene: TRBJ2-7; CDR3 DNA: TGTGCCAGCAGTTTGGCCGGCAAGAGCTCCTACGAGCAGTACTTC; CDR3 protein: CASSLAGKSSYEQYF
clone size: NA; V gene: TRBV9; D gene: NA; J gene: TRBJ1-4; CDR3 DNA: TGTGCCAGCAGCGTAGATGCGTCGGAGGAAAAACTGTTTTTT; CDR3 protein: CASSVDASEEKLFF
clone size: many; V gene: TRBV4-1; D gene: NA; J gene: TRBJ1-2; CDR3 DNA: TGCGCCAGCAGCCAAGTATGGGAACGGATTAACTATGGCTACACCTTC; CDR3 protein: CASSQVWERINYGYTF
clone size: few; V gene: TRBV7-2; D gene: NA; J gene: TRBJ1-6; CDR3 DNA: TGTGCCAGCAGCTTAGCTGGAGTCCCCAATTCACCCCTCCACTTT; CDR3 protein: CASSLAGVPNSPLHF
clone size: NA; V gene: TRBV20-1; D gene: TRBD2; J gene: TRBJ2-5; CDR3 DNA: TGCAGTGCTAGAGCCTACCCCGGGACTAGCGGGGGGCGAAACCAAGAGACCCAGTACTTC; CDR3 protein: CSARAYPGTSGGRNQETQYF
clone size: few; V gene: TRBV19; D gene: NA; J gene: TRBJ1-1; CDR3 DNA: TGTGCCAGTAGTAGGACCAGTGGGGCGAAGATGAACACTGAAGCTTTCTTT; CDR3 protein: CASSRTSGAKMNTEAFF
clone size: many; V gene: TRBV20-1; D gene: TRBD1; J gene: TRBJ2-7; CDR3 DNA: TGCAGTGCTAGGGGGGGACAGGGGGCGTACGAGCAGTACTTC; CDR3 protein: CSARGGQGAYEQYF
clone size: few; V gene: TRBV4-1; D gene: TRBD1; J gene: TRBJ2-7; CDR3 DNA: TGCGCCAGCAGCCAAACCGCGGGACAGGGGTTGAGGCAGTACTTC; CDR3 protein: CASSQTAGQGLRQYF
clone size: few; V gene: TRBV2; D gene: NA; J gene: TRBJ2-7; CDR3 DNA: TGTGCCAGCAGTCCCAACAGGGATTCGGGCTACGAGCAGTACTTC; CDR3 protein: CASSPNRDSGYEQYF
clone size: few; V gene: TRBV25-1; D gene: NA; J gene: TRBJ1-1; CDR3 DNA: TGTGCCAGCAGCCTCCGGGGGGAGGGGACTGAAGCTTTCTTT; CDR3 protein: CASSLRGEGTEAFF
clone size: NA; V gene: TRBV3-1; D gene: NA; J gene: TRBJ1-1; CDR3 DNA: TGTGCCAGCAGCTACCTTGATAACACTGAAGCTTTCTTT; CDR3 protein: CASSYLDNTEAFF
clone size: NA; V gene: TRBV7-3; D gene: TRBD1; J gene: TRBJ2-3; CDR3 DNA: TGTGCCAGCAGCTCGCAGGGGGTGCACACAGATACGCAGTATTTT; CDR3 protein: CASSSQGVHTDTQYF
clone size: few; V gene: TRBV18; D gene: NA; J gene: TRBJ1-6; CDR3 DNA: TGTGCCAGCTCACCCGTATCATCGGGGGGCTCACCCCTCCACTTT; CDR3 protein: CASSPVSSGGSPLHF
clone size: NA; V gene: TRBV7-2; D gene: NA; J gene: TRBJ2-1; CDR3 DNA: TGTGCCAGCAGCTCCCTGAGTAGCGGCGCCTACAATGAGCAGTTCTTC; CDR3 protein: CASSSLSSGAYNEQFF
clone size: few; V gene: TRBV10-3; D gene: TRBD1; J gene: TRBJ1-5; CDR3 DNA: TGTGCTATTACAGGGGACAGCAATCAGCCCCAGCATTTT; CDR3 protein: CAITGDSNQPQHF
clone size: NA; V gene: TRBV10-3; D gene: NA; J gene: TRBJ2-3; CDR3 DNA: TGTGCCATCAGTGAGGACAGCACAGATACGCAGTATTTT; CDR3 protein: CAISEDSTDTQYF
clone size: NA; V gene: TRBV24-1; D gene: NA; J gene: TRBJ1-2; CDR3 DNA: TGTGCCACCAGTGACTATAACTATGGCTACACCTTC; CDR3 protein: CATSDYNYGYTF